This T cell receptor beta chain comes out of a study of T cell responses to AZD1222 COVID-19 vaccine (dated by TCRdb to 2020 to 2023). Study-wide context: A total of about 240 trial participants underwent TCR sequencing, of whom 200 to 220 received two doses of AZD1222 and around 26 received two doses of the MenACWY control vaccine. Trial participants were enrolled by age into subgroups of 18-55, 56-69 and 70-plus years, and around 150, 28 and 57 TCR-sequenced participants, respectively, were included in these subgroups. General conclusions and limits of the study: The vaccine-associated CD4 TCRs covered the entire spike protein, and the dominant responses fell in regions 160-218 and 743-854. Conclusions about previously exposed vaccinees were limited because only six AZD1222 recipients were SARS-CoV-2 seropositive at baseline. Spike-specific TCR breadth and depth rose significantly after two AZD1222 doses compared with day 0 and with MenACWY recipients. Participants were mostly white British and included more females than males, and it was suggested by the authors that clonal diversity may have been underestimated. No day 14 peak-response samples were available, so repertoires were characterized only after the peak T cell response. Reportedly, almost half of the unique spike-specific TCRs recognized epitopes lying outside the regions that are mutated in the B.1.351 and B.1.1.7 variants. The 56-69-year group was small, and its depth increase did not reach significance, likely because of low power.

Concerning this clone: No cognate antigen has been identified for it. No base quality values were provided; no much bigger clone lies one nucleotide off.

The CDR3 regions of human TCRbeta chains were subjected to immunosequencing. The study's processing was this. Repertoire TCRs were matched against a reference library of SARS-CoV-2-specific TCRs generated with the MIRA antigen-specificity platform. Breadth was defined as the fraction of unique TCRs that were SARS-CoV-2-associated. Depth was defined as the fraction of total T cells that were SARS-CoV-2-associated. Using the MIRA data, every spike-specific TCR was mapped to the spike region that the TCR reacted to and assigned to either a CD4 or a CD8 class. Log10-transformed breadth and depth values were compared by one-way ANOVA with Sidak's multiple comparisons tests. In its TCRdb copy, this immuneACCESS table keeps in-frame sequences only and misses some clones. Where compared with another copy, unresolved V genes explain less than half of these, and the others have no known cause. V and J calls and clone size are given by that table; D and trimming were obtained from the DNA. The sample table shows around 120,000 clones, and 85% to 95% are seen once. The ten most abundant clones make up 1.6% of the sample.

What the time point label conveys for this sample: about 28 days (+/-7) after the second vaccine dose. AZD1222 recipients given second doses at about 4 weeks or at about 12 weeks were pooled, since spike-specific TCR depth and breadth were not found to differ between the two schedules. Vaccinee samples came from UK trials COV001 and COV002, including a single-blind randomized controlled phase 2/3 trial of AZD1222 (ChAdOx1 nCoV-19) in healthy adults. Trial participant PBMC samples were collected at day 0 and day 28 after the second dose for TCRbeta chain sequencing. There are 13 amino acids in the CDR3, from cysteine to phenylalanine inclusive. The CDR3 DNA has 39 bases and is translated from base 1. Looking up the germline V gene (reference sequence) yields CDR1 MNHNY and CDR2 SVGAGI. Relative to germline, V is 7 bases shorter and J is 4 bases shorter, with 10 bases between their ends.

This TCR was recovered from an adult who received the AZD1222 COVID-19 vaccine. Here the chain combines TRBV6-6 and TRBJ2-2, and the D gene may be TRBD1, 5 bases matching. Sequenced material: peripheral blood, taken 28 days after the second AZD1222 dose. This receptor carries the CDR3 CASMTRATGELFF. The sequence in DNA is TGTGCCAGCATGACCAGGGCCACCGGGGAGCTGTTTTTT.